This T cell receptor beta chain was profiled in a study of cytomegalovirus exposure and HLA in healthy donors. General study results and limits: As immune exposure information, only CMV serostatus was available. A few CMV-associated chains were confirmed in vitro to be specific for CMV antigens.

On this clone itself: Its antigen is still unknown. In the same sample, other DNA sequences code for this CDR3.

PCR employed 60 Vbeta and 13 Jbeta primers. Method: immunoSEQ multiplex PCR; TCRdb's copy keeps in-frame clones and lacks some. Of more than 150,000 clones listed, about 90% were seen once; the top ten hold about 0.21%. This CDR3 contains 15 residues. Per germline, CDR1 MGHRA and CDR2 YSYEKL. V shed 1 base and J 7 bases; nucleotides not matched to a gene: 3. The chain has TRBV4-1 and TRBJ2-1, with 11 bases fitting TRBD1. The TCR originated in a girl less than two years old in good health and CMV-seronegative. The sequencing sample was made of PBMCs. This CDR3 is CASSQAGTGGNEQFF. The DNA for the CDR3 is TGCGCCAGCAGCCAAGCCGGGACAGGGGGAAATGAGCAGTTCTTC.